The present T cell receptor beta chain was sequenced within a study of T cell clusters in autoimmune cytopenias. Overall study: Healthy donor controls had a mean age of roughly 56 years and median age of about 60 years.

TRB was amplified by touch-down multiplex PCR, primer pools A and B combined. For each CDR3 protein, TCRdb gives one entry from its re-call of the multiplex PCR reads, without DNA. Found here are approximately 12,000 distinct CDR3 sequences; the top ten clones hold 2.5% to 4%. CDR1 and CDR2 (germline): SGHTA, FQGTGA. This CDR3 has 13 amino acids. About 37,500 genome equivalents of blood DNA were amplified for TRB. These same records also appear under a second study, on T cell repertoires in aging, cancer and after chemotherapy.

The specimen was peripheral blood. This chain joins TRBV7-3 and TRBJ2-7. This sequence was found in a human donor in good health. The CDR3 sequence is CASSLVPEYEQYF.